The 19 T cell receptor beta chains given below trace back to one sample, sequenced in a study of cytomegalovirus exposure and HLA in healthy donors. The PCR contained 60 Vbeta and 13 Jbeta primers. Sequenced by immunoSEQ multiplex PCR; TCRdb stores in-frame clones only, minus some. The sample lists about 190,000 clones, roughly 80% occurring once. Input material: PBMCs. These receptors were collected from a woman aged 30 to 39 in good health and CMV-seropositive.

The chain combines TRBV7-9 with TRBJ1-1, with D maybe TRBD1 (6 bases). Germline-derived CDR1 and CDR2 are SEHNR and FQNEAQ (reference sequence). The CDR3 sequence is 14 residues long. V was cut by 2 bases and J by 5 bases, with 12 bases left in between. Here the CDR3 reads CASSLSGEETEAFF. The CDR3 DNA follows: TGTGCCAGCAGCTTATCAGGGGAAGAGACTGAAGCTTTCTTT.

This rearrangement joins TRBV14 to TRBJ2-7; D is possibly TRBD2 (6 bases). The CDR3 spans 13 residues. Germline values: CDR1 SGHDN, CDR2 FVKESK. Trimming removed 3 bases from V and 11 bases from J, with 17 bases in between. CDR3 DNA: TGTGCCAGCAGCCAGTTCCGGGACTCCGTGAAGTACTTC. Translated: CASSQFRDSVKYF.

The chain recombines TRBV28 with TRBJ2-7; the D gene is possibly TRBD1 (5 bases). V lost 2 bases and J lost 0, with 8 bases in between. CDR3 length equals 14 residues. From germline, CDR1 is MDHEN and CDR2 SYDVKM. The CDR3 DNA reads TGTGCCAGCAGTTTAGTAGACAGCTCCTACGAGCAGTACTTC. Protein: CASSLVDSSYEQYF.

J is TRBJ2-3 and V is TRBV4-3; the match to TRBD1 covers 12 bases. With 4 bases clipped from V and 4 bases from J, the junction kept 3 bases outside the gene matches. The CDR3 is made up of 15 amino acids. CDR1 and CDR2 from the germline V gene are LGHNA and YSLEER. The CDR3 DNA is TGCGCCAGCAGCCGGGGACAGGGGGCATCAGATACGCAGTATTTT. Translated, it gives CASSRGQGASDTQYF.

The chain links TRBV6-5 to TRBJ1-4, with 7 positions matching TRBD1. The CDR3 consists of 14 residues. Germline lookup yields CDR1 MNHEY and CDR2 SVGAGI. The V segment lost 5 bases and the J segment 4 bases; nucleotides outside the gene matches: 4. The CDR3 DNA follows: TGTGCCAGCAGTGGGACAGTTAGTAATGAAAAACTGTTTTTT. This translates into CASSGTVSNEKLFF.

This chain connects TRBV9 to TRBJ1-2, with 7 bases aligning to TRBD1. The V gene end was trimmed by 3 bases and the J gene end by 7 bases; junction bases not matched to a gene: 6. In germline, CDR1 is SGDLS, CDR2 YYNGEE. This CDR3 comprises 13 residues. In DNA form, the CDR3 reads TGTGCCAGCAGCGCGGGACAGATAAGTGGCTACACCTTC. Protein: CASSAGQISGYTF. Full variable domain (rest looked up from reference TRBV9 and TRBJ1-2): DSGVTQTPKHLITATGQRVTLRCSPRSGDLSVYWYQQSLDQGLQFLIQYYNGEERAKGNILERFSAQQFPDLHSELNLSSLELGDSALYFCASSAGQISGYTFGSGTRLTVV.

In DNA, the CDR3 is TGTGCCAGCAGCCAAGGTGGGCGGGGGGGCCTAACAGGCTACAATGAGCAGTTCTTC. Translating it yields CASSQGGRGGLTGYNEQFF. V is TRBV4-2 and J is TRBJ2-1, with 9 bases fitting TRBD2. The V gene's germline CDR1 is LGHNA and CDR2 YNFKEQ. The trim removed 1 base at V and 3 bases at J, leaving 13 bases unmatched. The CDR3 has 19 amino acids.

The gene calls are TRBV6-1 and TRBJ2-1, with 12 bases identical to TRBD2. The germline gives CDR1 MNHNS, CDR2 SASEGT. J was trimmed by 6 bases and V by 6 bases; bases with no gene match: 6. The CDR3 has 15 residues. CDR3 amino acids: CASRDRLAGANEQFF. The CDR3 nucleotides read TGTGCCAGCAGAGATCGACTAGCGGGAGCCAATGAGCAGTTCTTC.

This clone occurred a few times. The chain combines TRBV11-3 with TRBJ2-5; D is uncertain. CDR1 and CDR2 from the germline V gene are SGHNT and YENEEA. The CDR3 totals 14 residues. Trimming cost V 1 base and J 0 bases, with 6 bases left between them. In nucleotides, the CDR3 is TGTGCCAGCAGCTTAGGTGACTACCAAGAGACCCAGTACTTC. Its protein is CASSLGDYQETQYF.

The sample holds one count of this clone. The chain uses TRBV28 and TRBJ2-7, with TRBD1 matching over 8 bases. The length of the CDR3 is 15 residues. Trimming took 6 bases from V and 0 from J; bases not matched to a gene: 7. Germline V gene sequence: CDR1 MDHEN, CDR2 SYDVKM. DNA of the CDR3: TGTGCCAGCAGCTCCATTACAGGGGGCTCCTACGAGCAGTACTTC. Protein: CASSSITGGSYEQYF.

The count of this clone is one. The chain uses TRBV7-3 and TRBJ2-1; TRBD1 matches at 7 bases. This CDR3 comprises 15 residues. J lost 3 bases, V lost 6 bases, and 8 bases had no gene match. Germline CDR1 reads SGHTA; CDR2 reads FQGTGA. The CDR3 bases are TGTGCCAGCAGTTCCGACAGGGCCTTCTACAATGAGCAGTTCTTC. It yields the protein CASSSDRAFYNEQFF.

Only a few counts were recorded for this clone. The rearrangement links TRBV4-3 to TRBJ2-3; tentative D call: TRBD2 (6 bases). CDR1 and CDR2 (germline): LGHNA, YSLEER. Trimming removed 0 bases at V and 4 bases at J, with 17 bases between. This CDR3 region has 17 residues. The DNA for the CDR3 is TGCGCCAGCAGCCAAGATTACGTAAGGGAGGCCCCAGATACGCAGTATTTT. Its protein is CASSQDYVREAPDTQYF.

The CDR3 DNA sequence: TGTGCCAGCAGTTACTGGCAGGGGGTAGGGAATGAGCAGTTCTTC. Its translation is CASSYWQGVGNEQFF. The chain uses TRBV6-5 and TRBJ2-1; 7 bases map to TRBD1. The CDR3 runs 15 residues. CDR1 and CDR2 from the germline V gene are MNHEY and SVGAGI. The V gene end was trimmed by 1 base and the J gene end by 7 bases; junction bases not matched to a gene: 7.

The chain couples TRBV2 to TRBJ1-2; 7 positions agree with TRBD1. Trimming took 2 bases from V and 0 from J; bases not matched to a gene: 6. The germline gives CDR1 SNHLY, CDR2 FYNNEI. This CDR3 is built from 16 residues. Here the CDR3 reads CASSESGTAPNYGYTF. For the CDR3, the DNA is TGTGCCAGCAGTGAATCCGGGACAGCACCTAACTATGGCTACACCTTC.

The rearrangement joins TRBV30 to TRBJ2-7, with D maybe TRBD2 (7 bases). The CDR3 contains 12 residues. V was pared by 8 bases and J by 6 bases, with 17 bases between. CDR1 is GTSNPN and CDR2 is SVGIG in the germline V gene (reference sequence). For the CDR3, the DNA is TGTGCCGGGTGGGCGGGGGCGGGCGAGCAGTACTTC. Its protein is CAGWAGAGEQYF. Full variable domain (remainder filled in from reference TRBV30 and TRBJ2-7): SQTIHQWPATLVQPVGSPLSLECTVEGTSNPNLYWYRQAAGRGLQLLFYSVGIGQISSEVPQNLSASRPQDRQFILSSKKLLLSDSGFYLCAGWAGAGEQYFGPGTRLTVT.

The CDR3 DNA reads as TGTGCCAGCAGGGAGGCAGCGAACACCGGGGAGCTGTTTTTT. Translation gives CASREAANTGELFF. The chain couples TRBV2 to TRBJ2-2; weak D call: TRBD2 (5 bases). The V gene's germline CDR1 is SNHLY and CDR2 FYNNEI. Between the trimmed V and J ends, which lost 6 bases and 0 bases, there was a span of 8 bases. The CDR3 extends over 14 amino acids. The whole variable domain, filled in from reference TRBV2 and TRBJ2-2, reads EPEVTQTPSHQVTQMGQEVILRCVPISNHLYFYWYRQILGQKVEFLVSFYNNEISEKSEIFDDQFSVERPDGSNFTLKIRSTKLEDSAMYFCASREAANTGELFFGEGSRLTVL.

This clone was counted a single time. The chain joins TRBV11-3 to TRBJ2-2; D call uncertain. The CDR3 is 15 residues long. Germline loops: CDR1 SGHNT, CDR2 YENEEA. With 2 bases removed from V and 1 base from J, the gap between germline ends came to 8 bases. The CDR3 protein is CASSLSRQNTGELFF. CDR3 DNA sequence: TGTGCCAGCAGCTTATCCCGACAGAACACCGGGGAGCTGTTTTTT. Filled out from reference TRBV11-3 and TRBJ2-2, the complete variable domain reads EAGVVQSPRYKIIEKKQPVAFWCNPISGHNTLYWYLQNLGQGPELLIRYENEEAVDDSQLPKDRFSAERLKGVDSTLKIQPAELGDSAVYLCASSLSRQNTGELFFGEGSRLTVL.

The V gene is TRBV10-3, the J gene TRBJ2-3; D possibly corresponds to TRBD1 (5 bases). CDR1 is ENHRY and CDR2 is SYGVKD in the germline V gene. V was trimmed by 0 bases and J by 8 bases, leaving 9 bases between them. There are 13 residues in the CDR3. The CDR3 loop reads CAISESGVPTQYF. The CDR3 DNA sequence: TGTGCCATCAGTGAGTCAGGGGTCCCTACGCAGTATTTT.

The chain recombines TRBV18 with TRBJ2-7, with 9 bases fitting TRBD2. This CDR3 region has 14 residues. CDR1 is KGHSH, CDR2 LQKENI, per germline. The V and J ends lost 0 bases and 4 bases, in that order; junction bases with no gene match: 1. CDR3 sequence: CASSPPRGGYEQYF. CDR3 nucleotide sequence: TGTGCCAGCTCACCACCGCGGGGGGGATACGAGCAGTACTTC.